This T cell receptor (beta chain) was observed in a study of blood T cell repertoires in COVID-19. Study background: PBMCs, B-cell-depleted T cells, or T cells provided the cDNA or gDNA that made up the material.

The CDR3 has 17 amino acids. Germline loops: CDR1 SNHLY, CDR2 FYNNEI. The junction had 5 bases not matched to a gene; V was cut back by 3 bases and J by 2 bases. Sequencing was performed with immunoSEQ multiplex PCR; in TCRdb, only in-frame clones are kept and a portion is missing. The sample contains about 5,900 clones, approximately 87% of which appear only once. The rearrangement joins TRBV2 to TRBJ2-3; 13 nucleotides align to TRBD2. The clonotype comes from a human donor in a cohort sampled during active COVID-19. Sequencing was performed on peripheral blood. CDR3 loop: CASSEPGLAGNTDTQYF. The CDR3 coding sequence is TGTGCCAGCAGTGAGCCGGGACTAGCGGGGAACACAGATACGCAGTATTTT.